This T cell receptor (beta chain) was documented in a study of blood T cells in healthy people across ages. Background on the study: Capture by template switching was about one barcoded beta molecule per two T cells.

Remarks on this clonotype: An end of the junction does not agree with germline; a read error may underlie this.

Healthy Russian Caucasian donors spanned ages about 6 to 100 years. Each of the donors had 8 to 10 milliliters of peripheral blood drawn into EDTA-treated Vacutainer tubes. From germline, CDR1 is GTSNPN and CDR2 SVGIG (reference sequence). CDR3 length equals 12 residues. A second PCR, run for about 6 to 12 cycles, used a sample-barcoded 5' primer plus a J-beta primer mix. Each CDR3 protein is one row after TCRdb ran MiXCR on the 5' RACE reads. The sample has 1.5 million to 1.9 million distinct CDR3 sequences; approximately 43% are singletons. Sequencing was carried out using blood. The receptor was derived from a woman between 18 and 30 years old in good health. The chain is built from TRBV30 and TRBJ2-1, with D tentatively TRBD2 (5 bases). Matching the DNA end better, TRBJ2-7 makes the J call doubtful. The CDR3 nucleotides read TGTGCCGGGAGTTTTGGGTACAATGAGCAGTACTTC. Amino acids: CAGSFGYNEQYF.